This TCR beta chain was captured by sequencing in a study of human T cells and chemical hapten exposure. TCRdb reanalysed the RACE reads using MiXCR and keeps one entry per CDR3 protein. The repertoire holds under 400,000 distinct CDR3 sequences, approximately 5.1% seen once, with approximately 2.4% in the top ten. The CDR3 contains 15 residues. The V gene lost 5 bases and the J gene lost 1 base, with 12 bases spanning the gap. Specified time point: pre-sensitization, week 0. Treatment denoted: therapeutic diphenylcyclopropenone sensitization with weekly scalp DPC. The source of this sequence is a woman aged 50 to 60 with alopecia areata. Some clones in this sample may be carry-over from other donors' samples. Here the sequenced sample was whole blood, taken in connection with sensitization to the hapten diphenylcyclopropenone (DPC). This chain links TRBV12-3 or TRBV12-4 with TRBJ2-1, with D hard to call. CDR3 loop: CASSARTPSYNEQFF. In nucleotides, the CDR3 is TGTGCCAGCAGTGCCAGGACGCCTTCCTACAATGAGCAGTTCTTC.